Reported below is one T cell receptor beta chain. The data are from a study of CD8 T cells in Susac syndrome. Per the germline V gene, CDR1 is MDHEN and CDR2 is SYDVKM. CDR3 size: 14 residues. V was trimmed by 0 bases and J by 6 bases, leaving 10 bases between them. Random hexamers served to reverse transcribe roughly 0.45 to 1 ug RNA. TCRdb processed the immunoSEQ multiplex PCR reads anew with MiXCR; each CDR3 protein has one entry. Of fewer than 250,000 distinct CDR3 sequences in the sample, over 85% were seen once. Sequencing input: CD4+ T cells from PBMCs. This chain connects TRBV28 to TRBJ2-3; D not resolved. The origin of this receptor is a human donor in good health. In nucleotides, the CDR3 is TGTGCCAGCAGTTTATGGCAGAACGGGGATACGCAGTATTTT. Translated: CASSLWQNGDTQYF. Supplemented by reference TRBV28 and TRBJ2-3, the full variable domain reads DVKVTQSSRYLVKRTGEKVFLECVQDMDHENMFWYRQDPGLGLRLIYFSYDVKMKEKGDIPEGYSVSREKKERFSLILESASTNQTSMYLCASSLWQNGDTQYFGPGTRLTVL.